Following are 26 T cell receptor beta chains from one sample sequenced in a study of tumor-infiltrating lymphocytes in oesophageal squamous cell carcinoma. MiXCR, applied by TCRdb to the PCR reads, yields one record per CDR3 protein. The sample holds some 3,900 distinct CDR3 sequences, roughly 21% seen once. The sequenced sample consisted of normal esophageal tissue next to the tumor. The origin of the receptors is a male donor with esophageal squamous cell carcinoma.

The rearrangement joins TRBV9 to TRBJ2-1; 9 bases match TRBD2. The CDR3 runs to 16 residues. Germline-derived CDR1 and CDR2 are SGDLS and YYNGEE. The V and J ends lost 4 bases and 0 bases, in that order; junction bases with no gene match: 5. The CDR3 DNA is TGTGCCAGCAGCATTTTTAGCGGGAGCTCCTACAATGAGCAGTTCTTC. Residues: CASSIFSGSSYNEQFF.

This clonotype has a count of ten or more. The chain combines TRBV24-1 with TRBJ2-5; 10 bases match TRBD1. This CDR3 region has 17 residues. The V gene's germline CDR1 is KGHDR and CDR2 SFDVKD. The V and J ends lost 3 bases and 5 bases, in that order; junction bases with no gene match: 11. The CDR3: CATSDILGGQGGETQYF. As DNA, the CDR3 is TGTGCCACCAGTGATATTCTCGGAGGACAGGGGGGGGAGACCCAGTACTTC.

By share, this clonotype counts as medium-sized (0.01 to 0.1%). V gene TRBV7-9 combines with J gene TRBJ1-1, with D unclear. V shed 0 bases and J shed 6 bases, with 8 bases lying between them. CDR1 and CDR2 (germline): SEHNR, FQNEAQ (reference sequence). This CDR3 has 13 amino acids. CDR3 residues: CASSLANRAEAFF. In DNA form, the CDR3 reads TGTGCCAGCAGCTTAGCCAACAGAGCTGAAGCTTTCTTT. The full variable domain, with the rest looked up from reference TRBV7-9 and TRBJ1-1, is DTGVSQNPRHKITKRGQNVTFRCDPISEHNRLYWYRQTLGQGPEFLTYFQNEAQLEKSRLLSDRFSAERPKGSFSTLEIQRTEQGDSAMYLCASSLANRAEAFFGQGTRLTVV.

The V call is TRBV7-6, the J call TRBJ1-6; D is perhaps TRBD1 (6 bases). V lost 1 base to trimming and J lost 9 bases, with 16 bases between them. The CDR3 runs 16 residues. In germline, CDR1 is SGHVS, CDR2 FNYEAQ. The chain's CDR3 is CASSLGTERRASPLHF. In DNA, the CDR3 is TGTGCCAGCAGCTTAGGGACAGAACGCAGGGCTTCACCCCTCCACTTT. The full variable domain, rest sourced from reference TRBV7-6 and TRBJ1-6, is GAGVSQSPRYKVTKRGQDVALRCDPISGHVSLYWYRQALGQGPEFLTYFNYEAQQDKSGLPNDRFSAERPEGSISTLTIQRTEQRDSAMYRCASSLGTERRASPLHFGNGTRLTVT.

This clonotype was seen repeatedly, ten times or more. The genes are TRBV10-3 and TRBJ1-2, with no clear D. The V end lost 3 bases, the J end lost 4 bases, and 12 bases lay between the germline ends. The CDR3 totals 14 residues. In germline, CDR1 is ENHRY, CDR2 SYGVKD. CDR3 coding DNA: TGTGCCATCAGTGAAGGACTGGAAGGCTATGGCTACACCTTC. Its translation is CAISEGLEGYGYTF.

This clonotype was picked up many times. The chain is built from TRBV6-1 and TRBJ2-3; 10 bases are a match to TRBD2. CDR1 and CDR2 (germline): MNHNS, SASEGT. V dropped 8 bases and J dropped 4; count of bases not matched to a gene: 6. The CDR3 covers 14 residues. CDR3 in amino acids: CASASGGASDTQYF. CDR3 DNA sequence: TGTGCCAGCGCAAGCGGGGGGGCTTCAGATACGCAGTATTTT.

This clonotype is hyperexpanded within its sample. A much larger clone differs from this one at a single base, so this may be a read error. The J gene is TRBJ2-7, the V gene TRBV7-9; 8 bases match TRBD2. This CDR3 contains 13 residues. V shed 5 bases and J 7 bases; nucleotides not matched to a gene: 7. Germline CDR1 is SEHNR and CDR2 is FQNEAQ (reference sequence). The CDR3 DNA is TGTGCCAGCAGCGTGGGACTAGTTAATGAGCAGTACTTC. Translating gives CASSVGLVNEQYF.

Notes on this clonotype: A much bigger clone sits one base away, suggesting this may be a read error. CDR3 nucleotide sequence: TGTGCCAGCAGCTTAGGTTGGGAGACCGGGGAGCTGTTTTTT. It codes for CASSLGWETGELFF. The chain has TRBV11-3 and TRBJ2-2; D is possibly TRBD2 (5 bases). Germline CDR1 and CDR2: SGHNT and YENEEA. The V and J ends lost 1 base and 5 bases respectively, with 8 bases between them. The CDR3 spans 14 residues.

A remark on this clonotype: The conserved phenylalanine or tryptophan is not found at the CDR3 terminus, so this likely reflects a read error. No DNA is shown, since the ends of the CDR3 on it are uncertain; the CDR3 is the one TCRdb lists. The chain recombines TRBV7-3 with TRBJ2-3. Counting both end residues, the CDR3 totals 17 amino acids. Looked up from germline, CDR1 is SGHTA and CDR2 is FQGTGA. The CDR3: CASSLTFGGYNEQFFGS.

Relative to its sample, this clonotype is medium-sized. The chain uses TRBV6-6 and TRBJ2-5, with TRBD1 as a possible D gene (6 bases). There are 14 residues in the CDR3. Trimming shortened V by 0 bases and J by 3 bases, and 8 bases separated the two germline ends. CDR1 is MNHNY and CDR2 is SVGAGI in the germline V gene (reference sequence). The CDR3 reads CASSYSRQEETQYF. The CDR3, as DNA: TGTGCCAGCAGTTACTCCAGACAGGAAGAGACCCAGTACTTC.

This clonotype was counted at least ten times. V and J are TRBV5-6 and TRBJ1-6, with D possibly TRBD1 on 6 matching bases. Germline V lookup: CDR1 SGHDT, CDR2 YYEEEE. CDR3 size: 16 residues. Trimming shortened V by 2 bases and J by 9 bases, and 18 bases separated the two germline ends. This chain's CDR3 is CASSLTEQGWISPLHF. CDR3 DNA: TGTGCCAGCAGCTTAACCGAACAGGGTTGGATTTCACCCCTCCACTTT.

The count of this clonotype is one. V is TRBV9 and J is TRBJ1-1; TRBD1 agrees at 7 bases. There are 15 residues in the CDR3. Germline trimming cut 3 bases from V and 2 bases from J; bases unmatched to any gene: 7. Germline V gene sequence: CDR1 SGDLS, CDR2 YYNGEE. This CDR3 reads CASSASTGTNTEAFF. DNA for the CDR3: TGTGCCAGCAGCGCATCGACAGGGACTAACACTGAAGCTTTCTTT.

This clonotype occurred many times. The genes are TRBV28 and TRBJ1-1, with TRBD1 as a possible D gene (5 bases). CDR3 length: 11 residues. V was pared by 10 bases and J by 5 bases, with 11 bases between. The germline CDR1 and CDR2 sequences are MDHEN and SYDVKM. The CDR3 DNA is TGTGCCACCCAAAGGGGTACTGAAGCTTTCTTT. Amino acids: CATQRGTEAFF.

As concerns this clonotype: Sequence at one end of the junction differs from germline and may be a read error. This chain links TRBV2 with TRBJ2-4; 8 bases line up with TRBD2. The CDR3 length is 15 residues. Germline loops: CDR1 SNHLY, CDR2 FYNNEI. As DNA, the CDR3 is TGTGCCAGCAGCGAAGCGGGGGCGGTCTACAATGAGCAGTACTTC. Residues: CASSEAGAVYNEQYF. Using reference TRBV2 and TRBJ2-4 for the parts outside the CDR3, the full variable domain is EPEVTQTPSHQVTQMGQEVILRCVPISNHLYFYWYRQILGQKVEFLVSFYNNEISEKSEIFDDQFSVERPDGSNFTLKIRSTKLEDSAMYFCASSEAGAVYNEQYFGAGTRLSVL.

This clonotype was seen a handful of times. The V gene is TRBV16, the J gene TRBJ2-1; 7 bases are a match to TRBD2. The J call is uncertain, as TRBJ2-7 better fits the DNA end. Looked up from germline, CDR1 is KGHSY and CDR2 is FQNENV. CDR3 size: 16 residues. DNA of the CDR3: TGTGCCAGCAGCCCTATGTGGGGGGGTACGCAATACGAGCAGTACTTC. Translating it yields CASSPMWGGTQYEQYF.

This clonotype showed up just once. Compared with germline, one end of the junction differs, possibly owing to a read error. The V and J genes are TRBV11-3 and TRBJ2-2, with TRBD1 identical over 7 bases. This CDR3 region has 16 residues. Germline V gene sequence: CDR1 SGHNT, CDR2 YENEEA. CDR3 nucleotide sequence: TGTGCCAGCAGCTTATCCGAGGGACAGTCTAACGGGGAGCCGTTTTTT. Protein: CASSLSEGQSNGEPFF.

In its sample, this clonotype was seen a few times. The chain couples TRBV20-1 to TRBJ2-5, with 8 bases lining up with TRBD2. The V gene's germline CDR1 is DFQATT and CDR2 SNEGSKA (reference sequence). The V and J ends lost 1 base and 5 bases, in that order; junction bases with no gene match: 6. The CDR3 length is 14 residues. The CDR3 DNA is TGCAGTGCTAGAGCAGGACTAGCATCCGAGACCCAGTACTTC. It codes for CSARAGLASETQYF.

The chain couples TRBV7-8 to TRBJ2-3; D gene uncertain. The J call may be incorrect, as the DNA end agrees better with TRBJ2-1. Germline V gives CDR1 SGHVS, CDR2 FQNEAQ. This CDR3 contains 14 residues. The DNA of the CDR3 is TGTGCCAGCAGCTTATCGGGCAGGTCGAATGAGCAGTTCTTC. As protein: CASSLSGRSNEQFF.

This clonotype has a count of ten or more. This chain joins TRBV19 and TRBJ2-7; TRBD2 is a possible D gene (5 bases). The CDR3 contains 16 residues. V was shortened by 6 bases and J by 0 bases, with 18 bases between the two germline ends. Germline CDR1 reads LNHDA; CDR2 reads SQIVND (reference sequence). The CDR3 nucleotides are TGTGCCAGTAGCACTCCCCTGACGGGAAGCTCCTACGAGCAGTACTTC. Translating it yields CASSTPLTGSSYEQYF.

This chain joins TRBV4-1 and TRBJ2-5, with 8 bases matching TRBD2. CDR3 size: 12 residues. The ends lost 8 bases at V and 11 bases at J; junction bases unmatched: 10. CDR1 is MGHRA, CDR2 YSYEKL, per germline. CDR3 in amino acids: CASRGGVNEQYF. CDR3 DNA sequence: TGCGCCAGCCGGGGGGGCGTAAATGAGCAGTACTTC.

Turning to this clonotype: One end of the junction does not line up with germline, which may come from a read error. The CDR3 sequence is CSAREGAKGSPLHF. Written as DNA, the CDR3 is TGCAGTGCTAGGGAGGGGGCAAAGGGATCACCCCTCCACTTC. V usage is TRBV20-1 and J usage is TRBJ2-4, with a weak D call TRBD1 (7 bases). The CDR3 loop spans 14 amino acids. CDR1 is DFQATT, CDR2 SNEGSKA, per germline (reference sequence).

Many counts were recorded for this clonotype. The rearrangement links TRBV12-3 or TRBV12-4 to TRBJ1-4; D might be TRBD1 (5 bases). Trimming pared 5 bases from V and 8 bases from J, leaving 12 bases between. The CDR3 extends over 13 amino acids. The CDR3 nucleotides are TGTGCCAGCAGTCCCAGAGACAGAGAAAAACTGTTTTTT. It specifies CASSPRDREKLFF.

This clonotype has at least ten counts. This chain connects TRBV11-3 to TRBJ1-2; D is uncertain. The CDR3 sequence is 14 residues long. The V end lost 5 bases, the J end lost 2 bases, and 12 bases lay between the germline ends. Germline V lookup: CDR1 SGHNT, CDR2 YENEEA. The CDR3 region has the DNA TGTGCCAGCAGCCGCGGGGATGACAACTATGGCTACACCTTC. It encodes CASSRGDDNYGYTF.

The chain has TRBV19 and TRBJ1-5; D might be TRBD1 (6 bases). The germline CDR1 and CDR2 sequences are LNHDA and SQIVND (reference sequence). CDR3 length: 16 amino acids. V dropped 4 bases and J dropped 4 bases, with 17 bases sitting between them. CDR3: CASSTGTGGANQPQHF. The CDR3 DNA reads as TGTGCCAGTAGTACTGGGACGGGGGGGGCAAATCAGCCCCAGCATTTT.

Of note for this clonotype: Lacking the conserved final phenylalanine or tryptophan, this CDR3 likely reflects a read error. Because the CDR3's place on the DNA is in doubt, the DNA is left out and the CDR3 is given as listed by TCRdb. This chain joins TRBV5-6 and TRBJ2-6; the table's D call TRBD1 went unverified against the DNA. The CDR3 numbers 9 amino acids, ends counted. Looked up from germline, CDR1 is SGHDT and CDR2 is YYEEEE. CDR3 amino acids: CASSLAERG.

This clonotype was counted only a few times. This sequence joins TRBV14 and TRBJ2-1, with D perhaps TRBD2 (5 bases). Trimming pared 2 bases from V and 9 bases from J, leaving 11 bases between. Germline-derived CDR1 and CDR2 are SGHDN and FVKESK. The CDR3 is 13 amino acids. In DNA, the CDR3 is TGTGCCAGCAGCCAACACCCTAGCACTGAGCAGTTCTTC. This gives the protein CASSQHPSTEQFF.